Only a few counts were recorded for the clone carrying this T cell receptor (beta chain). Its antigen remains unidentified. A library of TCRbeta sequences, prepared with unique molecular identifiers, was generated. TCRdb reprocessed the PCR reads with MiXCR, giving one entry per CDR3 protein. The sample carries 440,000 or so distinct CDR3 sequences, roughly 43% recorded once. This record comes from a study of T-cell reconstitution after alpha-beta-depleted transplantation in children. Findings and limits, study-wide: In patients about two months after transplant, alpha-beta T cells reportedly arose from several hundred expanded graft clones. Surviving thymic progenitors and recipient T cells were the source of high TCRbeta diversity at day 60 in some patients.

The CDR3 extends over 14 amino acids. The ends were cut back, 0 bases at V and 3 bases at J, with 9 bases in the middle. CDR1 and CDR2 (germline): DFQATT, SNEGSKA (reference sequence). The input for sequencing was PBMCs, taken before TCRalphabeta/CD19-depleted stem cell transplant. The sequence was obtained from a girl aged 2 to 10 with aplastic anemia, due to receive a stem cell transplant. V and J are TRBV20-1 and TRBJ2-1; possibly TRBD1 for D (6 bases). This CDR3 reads CSARDRQDYNEQFF. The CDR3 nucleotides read TGCAGTGCTAGAGATCGACAGGACTACAATGAGCAGTTCTTC.